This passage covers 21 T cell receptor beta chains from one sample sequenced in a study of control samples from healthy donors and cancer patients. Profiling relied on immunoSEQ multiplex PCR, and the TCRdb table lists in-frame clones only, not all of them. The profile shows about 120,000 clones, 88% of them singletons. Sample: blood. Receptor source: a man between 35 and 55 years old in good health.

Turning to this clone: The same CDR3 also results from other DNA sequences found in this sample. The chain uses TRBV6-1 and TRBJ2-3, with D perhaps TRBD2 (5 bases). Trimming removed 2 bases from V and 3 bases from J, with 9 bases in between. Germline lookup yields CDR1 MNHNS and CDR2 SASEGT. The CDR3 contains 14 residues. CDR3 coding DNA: TGTGCCAGCAGTGAATTTCGGGGTACAGATACGCAGTATTTT. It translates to CASSEFRGTDTQYF.

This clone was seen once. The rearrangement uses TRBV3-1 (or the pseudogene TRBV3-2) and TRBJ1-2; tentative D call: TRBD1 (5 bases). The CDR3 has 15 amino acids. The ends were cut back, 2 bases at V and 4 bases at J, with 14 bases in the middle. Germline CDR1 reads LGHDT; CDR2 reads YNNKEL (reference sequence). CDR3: CASSQRDGETYGYTF. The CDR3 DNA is TGTGCCAGCAGCCAACGGGACGGAGAAACCTATGGCTACACCTTC.

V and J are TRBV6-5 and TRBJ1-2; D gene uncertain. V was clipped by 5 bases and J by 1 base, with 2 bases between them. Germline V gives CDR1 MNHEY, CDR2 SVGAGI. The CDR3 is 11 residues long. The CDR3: CASSSNYGYTF. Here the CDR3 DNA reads TGTGCCAGCAGTAGTAACTATGGCTACACCTTC.

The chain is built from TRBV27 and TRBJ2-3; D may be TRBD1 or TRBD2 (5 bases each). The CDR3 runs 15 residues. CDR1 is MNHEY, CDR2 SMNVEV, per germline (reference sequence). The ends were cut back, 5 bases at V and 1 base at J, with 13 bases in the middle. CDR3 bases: TGTGCCAGCAGTATGGGGGTCCGGGGCACAGATACGCAGTATTTT. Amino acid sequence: CASSMGVRGTDTQYF.

Written as DNA, the CDR3 is TGTGCCAGCCCTCGGGACAGAAGGTACGAGCAGTACTTC. Translation: CASPRDRRYEQYF. The chain has TRBV18 and TRBJ2-7; TRBD1 agrees at 7 bases. The V gene's germline CDR1 is KGHSH and CDR2 LQKENI. With 8 bases clipped from V and 4 bases from J, the junction kept 8 bases outside the gene matches. The CDR3 runs to 13 residues. The variable domain in full, completed from reference TRBV18 and TRBJ2-7, reads NAGVMQNPRHLVRRRGQEARLRCSPMKGHSHVYWYRQLPEEGLKFMVYLQKENIIDESGMPKERFSAEFPKEGPSILRIQQVVRGDSAAYFCASPRDRRYEQYFGPGTRLTVT.

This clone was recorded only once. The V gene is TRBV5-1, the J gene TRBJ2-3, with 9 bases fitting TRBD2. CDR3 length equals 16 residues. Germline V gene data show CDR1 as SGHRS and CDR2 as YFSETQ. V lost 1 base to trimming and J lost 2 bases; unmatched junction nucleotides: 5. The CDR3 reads CASSLMGGGATDTQYF. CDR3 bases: TGCGCCAGCAGCTTGATGGGCGGGGGGGCCACAGATACGCAGTATTTT.

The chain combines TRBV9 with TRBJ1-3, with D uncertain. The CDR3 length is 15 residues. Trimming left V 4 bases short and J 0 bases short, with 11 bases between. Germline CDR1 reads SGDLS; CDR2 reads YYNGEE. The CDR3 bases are TGTGCCAGCAGCTCCTATGACAACTCTGGAAACACCATATATTTT. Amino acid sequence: CASSSYDNSGNTIYF.

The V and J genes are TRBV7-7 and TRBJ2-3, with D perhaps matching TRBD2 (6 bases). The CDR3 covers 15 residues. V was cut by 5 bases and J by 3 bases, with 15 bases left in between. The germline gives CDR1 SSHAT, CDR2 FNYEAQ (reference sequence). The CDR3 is CASSPVGGITDTQYF. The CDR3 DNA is TGTGCCAGCAGCCCGGTGGGGGGTATAACAGATACGCAGTATTTT.

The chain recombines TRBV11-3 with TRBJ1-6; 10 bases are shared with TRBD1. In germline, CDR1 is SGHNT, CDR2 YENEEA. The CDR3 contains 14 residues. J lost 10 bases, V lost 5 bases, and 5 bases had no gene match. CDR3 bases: TGTGCCAGCAGCCGGGACAGGGGAGGCTCACCCCTCCACTTT. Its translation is CASSRDRGGSPLHF. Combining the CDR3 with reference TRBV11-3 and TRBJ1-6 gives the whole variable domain EAGVVQSPRYKIIEKKQPVAFWCNPISGHNTLYWYLQNLGQGPELLIRYENEEAVDDSQLPKDRFSAERLKGVDSTLKIQPAELGDSAVYLCASSRDRGGSPLHFGNGTRLTVT.

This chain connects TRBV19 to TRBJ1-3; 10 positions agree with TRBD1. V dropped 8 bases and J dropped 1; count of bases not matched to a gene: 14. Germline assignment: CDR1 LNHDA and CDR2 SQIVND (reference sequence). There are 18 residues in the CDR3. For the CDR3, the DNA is TGTGCCAGTTGTCCCGGGACAGGGGCGAGAAAATCTGGAAACACCATATATTTT. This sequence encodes CASCPGTGARKSGNTIYF.

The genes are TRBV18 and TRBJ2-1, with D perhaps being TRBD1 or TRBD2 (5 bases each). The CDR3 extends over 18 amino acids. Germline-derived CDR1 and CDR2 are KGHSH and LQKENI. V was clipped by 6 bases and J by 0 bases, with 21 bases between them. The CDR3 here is CASSPSLPGPSSYNEQFF. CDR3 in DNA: TGTGCCAGCTCGCCATCGCTACCGGGACCTAGCTCCTACAATGAGCAGTTCTTC.

The CDR3 DNA is TGCGCCAGCAGCCAGCATCTGACAGGGGCTGGAAACACCATATATTTT. Its translation is CASSQHLTGAGNTIYF. The genes are TRBV10-1 and TRBJ1-3; 8 bases line up with TRBD1. V gave up 6 bases and J gave up 2 bases; unmatched junction bases: 9. CDR1 is WNHNN, CDR2 SYGVQD, per germline (reference sequence). The CDR3 has 16 amino acids.

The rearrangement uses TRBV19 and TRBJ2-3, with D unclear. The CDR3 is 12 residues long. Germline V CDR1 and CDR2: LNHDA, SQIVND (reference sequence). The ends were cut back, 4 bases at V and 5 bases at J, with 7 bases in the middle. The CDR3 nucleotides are TGTGCCAGTAGTACTCGATTAGATACGCAGTATTTT. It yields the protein CASSTRLDTQYF.

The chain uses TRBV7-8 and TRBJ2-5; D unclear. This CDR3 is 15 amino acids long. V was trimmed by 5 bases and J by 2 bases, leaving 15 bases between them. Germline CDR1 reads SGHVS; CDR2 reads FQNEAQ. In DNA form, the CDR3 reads TGTGCCAGCAGCCTGGGCACCGGGTCTCAAGAGACCCAGTACTTC. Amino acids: CASSLGTGSQETQYF.

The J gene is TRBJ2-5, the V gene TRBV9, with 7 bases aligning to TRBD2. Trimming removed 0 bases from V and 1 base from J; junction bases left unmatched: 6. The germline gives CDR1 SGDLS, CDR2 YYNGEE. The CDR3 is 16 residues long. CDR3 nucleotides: TGTGCCAGCAGCGTAGCGGGGAGGGCCATCCAAGAGACCCAGTACTTC. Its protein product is CASSVAGRAIQETQYF.

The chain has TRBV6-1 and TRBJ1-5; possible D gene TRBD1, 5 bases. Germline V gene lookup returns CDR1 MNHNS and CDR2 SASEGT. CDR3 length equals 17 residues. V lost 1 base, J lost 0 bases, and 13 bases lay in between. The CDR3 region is CASSEVKTVYSNQPQHF. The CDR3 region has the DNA TGTGCCAGCAGTGAAGTGAAGACAGTTTATAGCAATCAGCCCCAGCATTTT.

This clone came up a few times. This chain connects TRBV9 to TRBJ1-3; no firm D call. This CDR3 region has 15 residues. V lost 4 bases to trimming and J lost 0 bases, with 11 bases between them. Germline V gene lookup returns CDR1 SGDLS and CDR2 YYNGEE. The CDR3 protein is CASSPRFGSGNTIYF. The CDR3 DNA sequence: TGTGCCAGCAGCCCGAGGTTTGGCTCTGGAAACACCATATATTTT. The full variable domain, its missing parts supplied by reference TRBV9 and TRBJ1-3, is DSGVTQTPKHLITATGQRVTLRCSPRSGDLSVYWYQQSLDQGLQFLIQYYNGEERAKGNILERFSAQQFPDLHSELNLSSLELGDSALYFCASSPRFGSGNTIYFGEGSWLTVV.

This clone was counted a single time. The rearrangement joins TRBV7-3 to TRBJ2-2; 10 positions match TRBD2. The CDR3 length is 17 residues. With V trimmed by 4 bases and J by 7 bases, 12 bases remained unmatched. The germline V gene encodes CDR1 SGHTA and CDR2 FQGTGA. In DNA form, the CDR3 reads TGTGCCAGCAGCTCCTACCCTAGCGGGGGCCGAGGCGGGGAGCTGTTTTTT. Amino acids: CASSSYPSGGRGGELFF.

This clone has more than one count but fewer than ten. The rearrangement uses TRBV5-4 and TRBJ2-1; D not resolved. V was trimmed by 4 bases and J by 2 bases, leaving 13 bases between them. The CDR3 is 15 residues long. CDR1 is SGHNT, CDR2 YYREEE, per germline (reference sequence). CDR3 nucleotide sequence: TGTGCCAGCAGCGCCGCGCAGGAGCCCTACAATGAGCAGTTCTTC. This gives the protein CASSAAQEPYNEQFF.

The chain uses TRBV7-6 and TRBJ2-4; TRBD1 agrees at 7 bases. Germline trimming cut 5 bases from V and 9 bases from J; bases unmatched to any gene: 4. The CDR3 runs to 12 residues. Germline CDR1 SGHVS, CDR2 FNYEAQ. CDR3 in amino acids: CASSGTEGIQYF. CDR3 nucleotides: TGTGCCAGCAGCGGGACAGAGGGCATTCAGTACTTC.

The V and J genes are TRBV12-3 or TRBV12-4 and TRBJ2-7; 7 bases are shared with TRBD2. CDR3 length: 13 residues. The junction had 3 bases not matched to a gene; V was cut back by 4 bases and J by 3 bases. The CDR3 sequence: CASSWGGVYEQYF. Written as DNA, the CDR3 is TGTGCCAGCAGTTGGGGAGGGGTCTACGAGCAGTACTTC.